This T cell receptor beta chain was sequenced during a study of cytomegalovirus exposure and HLA in healthy donors. General study results and limits: Accurate predictions that matched the HLA-A and HLA-B alleles of most subjects were reportedly made from TCR beta sequences. In a later analysis, TCR beta V- and J-gene trimming showed a link to a missense DCLRE1C variant. Overall, about 160 TCR beta chains were annotated as cytomegalovirus-associated.

Details on this clone: Its antigen is not identified. The germline gene is not matched at one end of the junction; a read error may be the cause.

PCR primers comprised 60 Vbeta and 13 Jbeta primers. TCRdb's copy holds only in-frame clones and misses some; the assay was immunoSEQ multiplex PCR. The sample includes roughly 120,000 clones, about 81% of them seen just once. The TCR was taken from a woman aged 25 to 45 in good health and CMV-seronegative. Sequenced: PBMCs.

CDR3 bases: TGCGCCAGCAGCCACCGACAGGGAAAAGCAGAGGCCCAGTACTTC. Translation: CASSHRQGKAEAQYF. The chain uses TRBV5-1 and TRBJ2-5, with 7 bases fitting TRBD1. Per germline, CDR1 SGHRS and CDR2 YFSETQ. This CDR3 has 15 residues. Full variable domain (outside the CDR3, taken from reference TRBV5-1 and TRBJ2-5): KAGVTQTPRYLIKTRGQQVTLSCSPISGHRSVSWYQQTPGQGLQFLFEYFSETQRNKGNFPGRFSGRQFSNSRSEMNVSTLELGDSALYLCASSHRQGKAEAQYFGPGTRLLVL.